The 4 T cell receptor beta chains below come from one sample, sequenced in a study of response to subunit inactivated influenza vaccine. Each CDR3 protein gets one entry after TCRdb re-called the RT-PCR reads with MiXCR. Of some 640,000 distinct CDR3 sequences in the sample, approximately 15% were seen once. Sequencing was performed on PBMCs from blood, taken approximately 15 days before vaccination. These receptors came from a man aged 50 or older who received an inactivated influenza vaccine.

The chain joins TRBV3-1 to TRBJ1-1, with D maybe TRBD1 (5 bases). CDR3 size: 14 residues. The V gene's germline CDR1 is LGHDT and CDR2 YNNKEL (reference sequence). Trimming took 2 bases from V and 2 from J, leaving 9 bases between them. CDR3 region: CASSQFGGNTEAFF. The CDR3 region has the DNA TGTGCCAGCAGCCAATTTGGGGGTAACACTGAAGCTTTCTTT.

The table lists this clonotype with a few counts. The V call is TRBV20-1, the J call TRBJ2-1, with 7 bases lining up with TRBD2. V lost 2 bases to trimming and J lost 7 bases; unmatched junction nucleotides: 5. Per germline, CDR1 DFQATT and CDR2 SNEGSKA (reference sequence). This CDR3 region has 13 residues. The CDR3: CSARSGVGNEQFF. For the CDR3, the DNA is TGCAGTGCTAGAAGCGGGGTTGGTAATGAGCAGTTCTTC.

In this sample, this clonotype turned up many times. The chain joins TRBV28 to TRBJ1-4; possibly TRBD1 for D (6 bases). V was clipped by 8 bases and J by 2 bases, with 15 bases between them. Germline values: CDR1 MDHEN, CDR2 SYDVKM. This CDR3 comprises 15 residues. The CDR3 DNA reads as TGTGCCAGCGGGGGGCAGGGTGGCACTAATGAAAAACTGTTTTTT. This codes for CASGGQGGTNEKLFF.

This clonotype was observed a handful of times. The chain carries TRBV28 and TRBJ1-5; D perhaps matches TRBD1 (6 bases). Trimming removed 6 bases at V and 5 bases at J, with 14 bases between. This CDR3 region has 14 residues. Germline loops: CDR1 MDHEN, CDR2 SYDVKM. The CDR3 sequence is CASRLQGMDQPQHF. DNA of the CDR3: TGTGCCAGCAGGCTACAGGGCATGGATCAGCCCCAGCATTTT.